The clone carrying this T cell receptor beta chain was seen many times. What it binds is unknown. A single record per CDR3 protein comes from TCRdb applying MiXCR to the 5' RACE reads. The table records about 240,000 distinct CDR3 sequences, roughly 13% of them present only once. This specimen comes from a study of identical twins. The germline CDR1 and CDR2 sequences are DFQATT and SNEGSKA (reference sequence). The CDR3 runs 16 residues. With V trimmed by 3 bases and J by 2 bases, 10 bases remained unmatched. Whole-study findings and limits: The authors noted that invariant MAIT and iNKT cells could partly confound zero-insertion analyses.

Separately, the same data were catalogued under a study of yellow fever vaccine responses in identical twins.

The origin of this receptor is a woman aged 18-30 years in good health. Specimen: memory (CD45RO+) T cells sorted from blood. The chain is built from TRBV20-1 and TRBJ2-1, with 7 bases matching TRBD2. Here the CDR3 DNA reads TGCAGTGCTAGTCTGGGGACTAACCCACCCTACAATGAGCAGTTCTTC. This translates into CSASLGTNPPYNEQFF.